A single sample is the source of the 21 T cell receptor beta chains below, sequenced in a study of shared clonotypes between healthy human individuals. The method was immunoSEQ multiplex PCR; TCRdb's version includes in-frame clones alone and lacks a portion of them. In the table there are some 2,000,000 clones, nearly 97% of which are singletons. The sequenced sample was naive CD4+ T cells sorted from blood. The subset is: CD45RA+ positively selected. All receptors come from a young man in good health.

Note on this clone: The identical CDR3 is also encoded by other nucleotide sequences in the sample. This CDR3 is CASSPGQENYGYTF. The CDR3 DNA reads as TGTGCCAGCTCCCCTGGACAGGAGAACTATGGCTACACCTTC. The chain employs TRBV18 and TRBJ1-2, with 7 nucleotides matching TRBD1. This CDR3 region has 14 residues. J lost 2 bases, V lost 6 bases, and 6 bases had no gene match. Germline CDR1 is KGHSH and CDR2 is LQKENI.

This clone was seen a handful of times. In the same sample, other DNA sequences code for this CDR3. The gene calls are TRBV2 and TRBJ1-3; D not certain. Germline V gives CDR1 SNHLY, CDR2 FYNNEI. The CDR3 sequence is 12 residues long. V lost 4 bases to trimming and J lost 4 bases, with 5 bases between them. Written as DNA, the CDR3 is TGTGCCAGCAGTGGCGGCGGAAACACCATATATTTT. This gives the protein CASSGGGNTIYF.

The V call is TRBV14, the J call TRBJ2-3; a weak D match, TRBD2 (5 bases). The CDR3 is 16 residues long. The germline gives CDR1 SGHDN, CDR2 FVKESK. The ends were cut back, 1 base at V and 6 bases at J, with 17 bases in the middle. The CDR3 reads CASSQAGIGLEDTQYF. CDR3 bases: TGTGCCAGCAGCCAAGCGGGAATCGGTCTCGAGGATACGCAGTATTTT.

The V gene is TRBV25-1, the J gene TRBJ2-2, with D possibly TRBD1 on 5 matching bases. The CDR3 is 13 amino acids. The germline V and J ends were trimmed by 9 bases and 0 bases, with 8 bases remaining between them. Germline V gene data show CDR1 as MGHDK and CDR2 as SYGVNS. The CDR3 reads CASKTANTGELFF. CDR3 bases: TGTGCCAGTAAGACAGCGAACACCGGGGAGCTGTTTTTT. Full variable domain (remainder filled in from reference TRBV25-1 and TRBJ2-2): EADIYQTPRYLVIGTGKKITLECSQTMGHDKMYWYQQDPGMELHLIHYSYGVNSTEKGDLSSESTVSRIRTEHFPLTLESARPSHTSQYLCASKTANTGELFFGEGSRLTVL.

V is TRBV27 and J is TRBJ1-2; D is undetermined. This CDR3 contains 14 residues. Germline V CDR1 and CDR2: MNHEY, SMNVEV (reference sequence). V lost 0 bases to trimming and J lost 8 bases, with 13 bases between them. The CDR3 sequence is CASSLSGGPLGYTF. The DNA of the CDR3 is TGTGCCAGCAGTTTATCGGGAGGGCCCCTCGGCTACACCTTC.

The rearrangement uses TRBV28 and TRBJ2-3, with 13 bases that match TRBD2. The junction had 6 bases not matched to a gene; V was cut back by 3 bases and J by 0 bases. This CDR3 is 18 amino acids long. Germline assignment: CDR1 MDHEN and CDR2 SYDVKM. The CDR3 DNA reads TGTGCCAGCAGTTTGGGACTAGCGGGGAAATCTAGCACAGATACGCAGTATTTT. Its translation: CASSLGLAGKSSTDTQYF.

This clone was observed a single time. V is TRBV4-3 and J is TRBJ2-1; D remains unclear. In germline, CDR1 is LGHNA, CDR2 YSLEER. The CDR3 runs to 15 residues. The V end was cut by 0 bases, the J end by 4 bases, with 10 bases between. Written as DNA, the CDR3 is TGCGCCAGCAGCCAAGATTTCATCAGGTACAATGAGCAGTTCTTC. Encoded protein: CASSQDFIRYNEQFF.

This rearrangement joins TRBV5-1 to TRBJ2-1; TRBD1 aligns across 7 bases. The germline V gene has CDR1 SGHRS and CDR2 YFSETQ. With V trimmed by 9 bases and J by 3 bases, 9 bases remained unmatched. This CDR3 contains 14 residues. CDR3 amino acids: CATRQGSLYNEQFF. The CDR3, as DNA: TGCGCCACAAGACAGGGTTCTCTCTACAATGAGCAGTTCTTC.

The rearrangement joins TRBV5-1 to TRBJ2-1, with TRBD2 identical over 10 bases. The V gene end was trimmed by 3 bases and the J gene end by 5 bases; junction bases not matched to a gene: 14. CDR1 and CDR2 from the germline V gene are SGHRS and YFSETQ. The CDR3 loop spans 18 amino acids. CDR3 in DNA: TGCGCCAGCAGCTCAGGTTATTTAGCGGGGGGCGTTAACAATGAGCAGTTCTTC. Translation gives CASSSGYLAGGVNNEQFF.

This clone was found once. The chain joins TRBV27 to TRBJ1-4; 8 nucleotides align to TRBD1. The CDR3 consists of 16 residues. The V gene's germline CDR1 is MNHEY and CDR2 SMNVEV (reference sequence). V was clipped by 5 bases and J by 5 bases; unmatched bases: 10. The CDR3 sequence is CASSPNWGTGNEKLFF. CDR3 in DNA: TGTGCCAGCAGTCCGAATTGGGGGACAGGAAATGAAAAACTGTTTTTT.

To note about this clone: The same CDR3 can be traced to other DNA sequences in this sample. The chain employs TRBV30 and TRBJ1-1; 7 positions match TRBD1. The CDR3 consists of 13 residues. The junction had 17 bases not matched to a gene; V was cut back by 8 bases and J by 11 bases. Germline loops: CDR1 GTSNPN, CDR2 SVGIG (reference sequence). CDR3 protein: CAGTGQVRGRAFF. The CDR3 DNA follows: TGTGCCGGAACCGGACAGGTTAGAGGGCGGGCTTTCTTT.

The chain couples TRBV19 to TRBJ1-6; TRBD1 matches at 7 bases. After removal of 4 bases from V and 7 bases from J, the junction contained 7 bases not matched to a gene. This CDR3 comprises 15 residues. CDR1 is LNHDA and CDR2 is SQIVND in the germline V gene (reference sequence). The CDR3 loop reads CASSRGQDPNSPLHF. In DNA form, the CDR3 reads TGTGCCAGTAGTAGAGGACAGGACCCGAATTCACCCCTCCACTTT. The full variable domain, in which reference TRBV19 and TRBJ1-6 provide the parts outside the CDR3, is DGGITQSPKYLFRKEGQNVTLSCEQNLNHDAMYWYRQDPGQGLRLIYYSQIVNDFQKGDIAEGYSVSREKKESFPLTVTSAQKNPTAFYLCASSRGQDPNSPLHFGNGTRLTVT.

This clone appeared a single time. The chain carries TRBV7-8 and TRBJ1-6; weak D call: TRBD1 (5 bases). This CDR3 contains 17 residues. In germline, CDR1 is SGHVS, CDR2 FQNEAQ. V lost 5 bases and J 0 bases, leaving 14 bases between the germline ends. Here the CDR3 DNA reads TGTGCCAGCAGCGGGGGGTCTCCGAGCTCCTATAATTCACCCCTCCACTTT. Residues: CASSGGSPSSYNSPLHF.

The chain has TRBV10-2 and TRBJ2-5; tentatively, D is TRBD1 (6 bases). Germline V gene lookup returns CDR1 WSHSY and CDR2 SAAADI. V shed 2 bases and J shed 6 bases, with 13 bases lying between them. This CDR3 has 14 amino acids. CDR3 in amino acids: CASSETGLTKTQYF. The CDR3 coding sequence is TGCGCCAGCAGTGAGACAGGGTTAACCAAGACCCAGTACTTC.

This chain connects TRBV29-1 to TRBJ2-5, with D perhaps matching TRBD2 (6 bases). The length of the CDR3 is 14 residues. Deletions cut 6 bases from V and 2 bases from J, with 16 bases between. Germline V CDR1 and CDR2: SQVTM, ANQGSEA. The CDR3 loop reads CSVSRGTGQETQYF. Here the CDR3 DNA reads TGCAGCGTGTCACGGGGGACCGGGCAAGAGACCCAGTACTTC.

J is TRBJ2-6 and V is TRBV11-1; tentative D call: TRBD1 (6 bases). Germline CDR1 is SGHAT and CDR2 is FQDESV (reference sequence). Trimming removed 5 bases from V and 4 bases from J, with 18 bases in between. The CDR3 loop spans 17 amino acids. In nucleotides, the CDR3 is TGTGCCAGCAGCGGCCGTATGGGGGCGGACGGGGCCAACGTCCTGACTTTC. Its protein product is CASSGRMGADGANVLTF.

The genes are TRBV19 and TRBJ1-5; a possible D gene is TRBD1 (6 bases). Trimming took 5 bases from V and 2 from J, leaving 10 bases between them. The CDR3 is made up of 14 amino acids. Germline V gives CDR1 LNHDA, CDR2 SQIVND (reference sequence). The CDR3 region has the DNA TGTGCCAGTAGTTCCGGGGGGCGCAATCAGCCCCAGCATTTT. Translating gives CASSSGGRNQPQHF.

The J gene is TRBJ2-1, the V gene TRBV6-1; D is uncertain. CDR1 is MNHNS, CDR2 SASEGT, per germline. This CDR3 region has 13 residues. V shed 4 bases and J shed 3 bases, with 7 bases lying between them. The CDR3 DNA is TGTGCCAGCAGTGCGTGGGTCTACAATGAGCAGTTCTTC. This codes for CASSAWVYNEQFF.

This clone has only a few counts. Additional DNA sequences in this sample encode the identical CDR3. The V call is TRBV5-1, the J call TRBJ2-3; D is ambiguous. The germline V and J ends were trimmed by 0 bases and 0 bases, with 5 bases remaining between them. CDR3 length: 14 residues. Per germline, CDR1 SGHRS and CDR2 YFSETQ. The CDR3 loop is CASSLERSTDTQYF. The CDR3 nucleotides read TGCGCCAGCAGCTTGGAACGGAGCACAGATACGCAGTATTTT.

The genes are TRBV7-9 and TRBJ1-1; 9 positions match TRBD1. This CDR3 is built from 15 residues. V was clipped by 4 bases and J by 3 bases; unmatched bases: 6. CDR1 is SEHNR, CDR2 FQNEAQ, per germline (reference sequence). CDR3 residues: CASSSQGAIYTEAFF. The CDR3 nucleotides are TGTGCCAGCAGCTCACAGGGGGCGATTTACACTGAAGCTTTCTTT. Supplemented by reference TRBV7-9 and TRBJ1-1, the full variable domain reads DTGVSQNPRHKITKRGQNVTFRCDPISEHNRLYWYRQTLGQGPEFLTYFQNEAQLEKSRLLSDRFSAERPKGSFSTLEIQRTEQGDSAMYLCASSSQGAIYTEAFFGQGTRLTVV.

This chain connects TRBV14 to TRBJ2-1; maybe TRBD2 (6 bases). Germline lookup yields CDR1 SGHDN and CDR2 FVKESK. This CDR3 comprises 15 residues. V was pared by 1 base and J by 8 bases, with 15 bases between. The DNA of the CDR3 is TGTGCCAGCAGCCAAGTGGGAGGTCTTGGCGATGAGCAGTTCTTC. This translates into CASSQVGGLGDEQFF.